Following are 10 T cell receptor beta chains from one sample sequenced in a study of CD8+ T cells in alopecia areata. RNA was extracted and reverse transcribed into cDNA as the sequencing template. Profiling relied on immunoSEQ multiplex PCR, and the TCRdb table lists in-frame clones only, not all of them. The sample has around 250,000 clones, 65% to 70% seen once. The sample was CD4+ T cells sorted from blood, taken at week 0. These receptors came from a human donor with alopecia areata.

This clone has only a few counts. The chain is built from TRBV29-1 and TRBJ1-2, with TRBD1 matching 9 bases. J was trimmed by 6 bases and V by 4 bases; bases with no gene match: 12. This CDR3 contains 15 residues. Germline V gene sequence: CDR1 SQVTM, CDR2 ANQGSEA. Written as DNA, the CDR3 is TGCAGCGTTGGGCTGTGGGGACAGGGAGAGGATGGCTACACCTTC. Translating gives CSVGLWGQGEDGYTF.

This chain uses TRBV5-1 with TRBJ2-5; D is perhaps TRBD2 (6 bases). The CDR3 length is 13 residues. Germline V gene sequence: CDR1 SGHRS, CDR2 YFSETQ. The ends were cut back, 4 bases at V and 5 bases at J, with 12 bases in the middle. This CDR3 is CASSMTSFETQYF. CDR3 in DNA: TGCGCCAGCAGCATGACTAGTTTTGAGACCCAGTACTTC.

This chain's CDR3 is CASRSDRGGEEKLFF. As DNA, the CDR3 is TGTGCCAGCAGGTCGGACAGGGGAGGAGAGGAAAAACTGTTTTTT. The chain recombines TRBV7-9 with TRBJ1-4; 9 nucleotides match TRBD1. CDR3 length: 15 residues. CDR1 is SEHNR, CDR2 FQNEAQ, per germline (reference sequence). V lost 6 bases and J lost 8; bases outside the gene matches: 10.

The chain couples TRBV7-2 to TRBJ2-7; 9 bases are a match to TRBD1. V shed 5 bases, J shed 6 bases, and the junction held 11 bases outside the gene matches. This CDR3 is built from 15 residues. Germline V gene sequence: CDR1 SGHTA, CDR2 FQGNSA. The CDR3, as DNA: TGTGCCAGCAGCCCAGGAGGGACAGGGTTGGGCGAGCAGTACTTC. Residues: CASSPGGTGLGEQYF.

The rearrangement joins TRBV12-5 to TRBJ1-2, with a possible D match to TRBD1 (5 bases). This CDR3 has 13 amino acids. Trimming took off 1 base at V and 2 bases at J, with 5 bases between the two ends. The V gene's germline CDR1 is LGHNT and CDR2 FRNRAP. The CDR3 sequence is CASGLGQNYGYTF. The CDR3 DNA sequence: TGTGCTAGTGGTTTGGGACAGAACTATGGCTACACCTTC. Supplemented by reference TRBV12-5 and TRBJ1-2, the full variable domain reads DARVTQTPRHKVTEMGQEVTMRCQPILGHNTVFWYRQTMMQGLELLAYFRNRAPLDDSGMPKDRFSAEMPDATLATLKIQPSEPRDSAVYFCASGLGQNYGYTFGSGTRLTVV.

This chain joins TRBV5-4 and TRBJ2-5, with D perhaps TRBD1 or TRBD2 (5 bases each). Germline lookup yields CDR1 SGHNT and CDR2 YYREEE (reference sequence). Trimming shortened V by 4 bases and J by 2 bases, and 18 bases separated the two germline ends. The CDR3 extends over 16 amino acids. CDR3: CASSPTVGTPQETQYF. CDR3 DNA sequence: TGTGCCAGCAGCCCGACCGTGGGGACGCCACAAGAGACCCAGTACTTC.

V and J are TRBV29-1 and TRBJ2-3; maybe TRBD1 (6 bases). Between the trimmed V and J ends, which lost 4 bases and 8 bases, there was a span of 13 bases. CDR3 length: 12 amino acids. The germline V gene encodes CDR1 SQVTM and CDR2 ANQGSEA. CDR3 in DNA: TGCAGCGTTGGGGGACAACTGTTTACGCAGTATTTT. This gives the protein CSVGGQLFTQYF.

This clone was detected only a few times. In DNA form, the CDR3 reads TGCGCCAGCAGCCAAGTTGTAGGTGAGCAGTTCTTC. This sequence encodes CASSQVVGEQFF. The chain employs TRBV4-3 and TRBJ2-1; D call uncertain. The V end was cut by 1 base, the J end by 9 bases, with 7 bases between. The CDR3 consists of 12 residues. Germline V CDR1 and CDR2: LGHNA, YSLEER.

V gene TRBV5-8 combines with J gene TRBJ2-5, with D hard to call. Trimming took off 5 bases at V and 4 bases at J, with 9 bases between the two ends. The germline V gene has CDR1 SGHTS and CDR2 YDEGEE. The CDR3 totals 12 residues. Here the CDR3 DNA reads TGTGCCAGCAGGCTGGCCGGAGAGACCCAGTACTTC. Translation gives CASRLAGETQYF. The whole variable domain, filled in from reference TRBV5-8 and TRBJ2-5, reads EAGVTQSPTHLIKTRGQQATLRCSPISGHTSVYWYQQALGLGLQFLLWYDEGEERNRGNFPPRFSGRQFPNYSSELNVNALELEDSALYLCASRLAGETQYFGPGTRLLVL.

The V call is TRBV5-1, the J call TRBJ2-3, with 8 bases identical to TRBD1. Germline V lookup: CDR1 SGHRS, CDR2 YFSETQ. Germline trimming cut 5 bases from V and 4 bases from J; bases unmatched to any gene: 9. This CDR3 spans 15 amino acids. DNA for the CDR3: TGCGCCAGCAGGAGACAGGGGATTTTTGCAGATACGCAGTATTTT. Protein: CASRRQGIFADTQYF.